The 29 T cell receptor beta chains reported below all come from one sample, sequenced in a study of blood T cell repertoires in COVID-19. Produced via immunoSEQ multiplex PCR; TCRdb's table is partial and in-frame only. This table has over 200,000 clones, approximately 78% appearing once. The sequenced material came from peripheral blood. These receptors were obtained from a woman aged 40 to 50 with acute or convalescent COVID-19.

This clone was seen only a few times. Other DNA sequences of this sample code for an identical CDR3. J is TRBJ2-1 and V is TRBV6-4, with 11 positions matching TRBD2. The CDR3 has 15 amino acids. Losses at the gene ends were 6 bases for V and 3 bases for J; bases not matched to a gene: 4. CDR1 and CDR2 (germline): MRHNA, SNTAGT. The CDR3 bases are TGTGCCAGCAGCCCTGGGACTAGCGGCTACAATGAGCAGTTCTTC. Its translation: CASSPGTSGYNEQFF.

The chain recombines TRBV5-1 with TRBJ2-1; no reliable D call. Trimming stripped 0 bases from V and 0 bases from J, with 7 bases between. Germline CDR1 and CDR2: SGHRS and YFSETQ. The CDR3 covers 15 residues. This CDR3 reads CASSLAESSYNEQFF. For the CDR3, the DNA is TGCGCCAGCAGCTTGGCGGAGAGCTCCTACAATGAGCAGTTCTTC.

CDR3: CATSEVQGYGYTF. The DNA for the CDR3 is TGTGCCACCAGTGAAGTACAGGGGTATGGCTACACCTTC. V gene TRBV24-1 combines with J gene TRBJ1-2; 7 bases agree with TRBD1. Germline assignment: CDR1 KGHDR and CDR2 SFDVKD. The CDR3 runs 13 residues. Unmatched junction bases numbered 3, after V lost 4 bases and J lost 5 bases.

This clone was seen a single time. This sequence joins TRBV25-1 and TRBJ2-1, with TRBD1 identical over 9 bases. V shed 8 bases and J 4 bases; nucleotides not matched to a gene: 9. This CDR3 has 15 residues. CDR1 and CDR2 (germline): MGHDK, SYGVNS. Written as DNA, the CDR3 is TGTGCCAGCGGGACCGGGACAGGGAGATACAATGAGCAGTTCTTC. Its translation is CASGTGTGRYNEQFF.

V usage is TRBV5-1 and J usage is TRBJ2-7, with 7 nucleotides matching TRBD1. This CDR3 spans 14 amino acids. J lost 7 bases, V lost 3 bases, and 10 bases had no gene match. CDR1 SGHRS and CDR2 YFSETQ come from the germline V gene. The CDR3 sequence: CASSSGTVWQEQYF. The DNA for the CDR3 is TGCGCCAGCAGCTCCGGGACAGTCTGGCAAGAGCAGTACTTC.

This rearrangement joins TRBV7-9 to TRBJ2-2; 9 nucleotides align to TRBD1. Unmatched junction bases numbered 4, after V lost 2 bases and J lost 0 bases. Looked up from germline, CDR1 is SEHNR and CDR2 is FQNEAQ (reference sequence). CDR3 length: 17 residues. The CDR3 spells CASSLPRDRANTGELFF. For the CDR3, the DNA is TGTGCCAGCAGCTTACCTAGGGACAGGGCGAACACCGGGGAGCTGTTTTTT.

The rearrangement links TRBV6-6 to TRBJ1-5, with D possibly matching TRBD1 (6 bases). The CDR3 has 16 residues. Trimming shortened V by 6 bases and J by 0 bases, and 15 bases separated the two germline ends. CDR1 and CDR2 from the germline V gene are MNHNY and SVGAGI (reference sequence). CDR3 in DNA: TGTGCCAGCAGCTTCGACAGGCGTAATAGCAATCAGCCCCAGCATTTT. Protein: CASSFDRRNSNQPQHF.

The chain couples TRBV12-5 to TRBJ1-6; 10 nucleotides agree with TRBD1. The CDR3 consists of 17 residues. Germline trimming cut 4 bases from V and 1 base from J; bases unmatched to any gene: 4. Germline V gene lookup returns CDR1 LGHNT and CDR2 FRNRAP. DNA for the CDR3: TGTGCTAGTGGTTCTCGGACAGGGGGTTCCTATAATTCACCCCTCCACTTT. It encodes CASGSRTGGSYNSPLHF.

The chain joins TRBV27 to TRBJ2-3, with D maybe TRBD2 (5 bases). There are 16 residues in the CDR3. The germline CDR1 and CDR2 sequences are MNHEY and SMNVEV (reference sequence). Trimming shortened V by 2 bases and J by 3 bases, and 15 bases separated the two germline ends. In nucleotides, the CDR3 is TGTGCCAGCAGTTTAGAAGTCGGGATGATTACAGATACGCAGTATTTT. This sequence encodes CASSLEVGMITDTQYF.

The rearrangement links TRBV19 to TRBJ2-6; the D gene is possibly TRBD1 (5 bases). The germline gives CDR1 LNHDA, CDR2 SQIVND (reference sequence). The germline V and J ends were trimmed by 9 bases and 2 bases, with 17 bases remaining between them. The CDR3 loop spans 16 amino acids. The CDR3 protein is CASSEGETPGANVLTF. The CDR3 DNA sequence: TGTGCCAGCAGTGAAGGGGAAACCCCTGGGGCCAACGTCCTGACTTTC.

The chain links TRBV6-5 to TRBJ2-2, with D possibly matching TRBD1 (6 bases). CDR3 length: 14 residues. Trimming removed 11 bases from V and 7 bases from J, with 20 bases in between. The germline V gene has CDR1 MNHEY and CDR2 SVGAGI. The CDR3 DNA reads as TGTGCCGGCTCCGACAGGCTCTTTAACGGGGAGCTGTTTTTT. Its translation is CAGSDRLFNGELFF.

The chain has TRBV12-3 or TRBV12-4 and TRBJ2-7; D ambiguous. There are 11 residues in the CDR3. Trimming pared 5 bases from V and 5 bases from J, leaving 7 bases between. In DNA, the CDR3 is TGTGCCAGCAGTGCACTTAACGAGCAGTACTTC. Protein: CASSALNEQYF.

The J gene is TRBJ2-1, the V gene TRBV18; D call uncertain. Between the trimmed V and J ends, which lost 3 bases and 7 bases, there was a span of 13 bases. The CDR3 runs 14 residues. Germline CDR1 KGHSH, CDR2 LQKENI. As DNA, the CDR3 is TGTGCCAGCTCACCGCCCCTGTGGCCGAATGAGCAGTTCTTC. Translation: CASSPPLWPNEQFF. Complete variable domain (other parts from reference TRBV18 and TRBJ2-1): NAGVMQNPRHLVRRRGQEARLRCSPMKGHSHVYWYRQLPEEGLKFMVYLQKENIIDESGMPKERFSAEFPKEGPSILRIQQVVRGDSAAYFCASSPPLWPNEQFFGPGTRLTVL.

CDR3 protein: CASSLGGSYNEQFF. CDR3 bases: TGTGCCAGCAGCTTAGGCGGCTCCTACAATGAGCAGTTCTTC. This rearrangement joins TRBV7-3 to TRBJ2-1; D is ambiguous. This CDR3 has 14 residues. Deletions cut 2 bases from V and 0 bases from J, with 5 bases between. Looked up from germline, CDR1 is SGHTA and CDR2 is FQGTGA.

This chain joins TRBV6-7 and TRBJ2-3; 7 bases are a match to TRBD2. TRBV6-7 belongs to the ORF category, with a function that is uncertain. CDR3 length: 15 residues. V lost 9 bases to trimming and J lost 1 base; unmatched junction nucleotides: 10. The CDR3 sequence: CARIAGSNRTDTQYF. The CDR3 coding sequence is TGTGCCAGGATAGCGGGTTCGAATCGCACAGATACGCAGTATTTT.

The chain carries TRBV19 and TRBJ2-7, with TRBD1 matching over 9 bases. This CDR3 is built from 14 residues. V was pared by 6 bases and J by 1 base, with 4 bases of the junction left unmatched. CDR1 is LNHDA and CDR2 is SQIVND in the germline V gene (reference sequence). The CDR3 here is CASRPDRGSYEQYF. CDR3 coding DNA: TGTGCCAGTAGACCGGACAGGGGTTCCTACGAGCAGTACTTC.

V usage is TRBV18 and J usage is TRBJ1-5; D is possibly TRBD1 (6 bases). The V gene's germline CDR1 is KGHSH and CDR2 LQKENI. CDR3 length equals 14 residues. Trimming removed 6 bases from V and 0 bases from J, with 9 bases in between. The CDR3 sequence: CASSDRNSNQPQHF. The CDR3 nucleotides are TGTGCCAGCTCGGACAGAAATAGCAATCAGCCCCAGCATTTT.

This clone was detected a few times. V and J are TRBV6-5 and TRBJ2-3; 10 nucleotides align to TRBD2. This CDR3 contains 13 residues. The germline V gene has CDR1 MNHEY and CDR2 SVGAGI. Unmatched junction bases numbered 4, after V lost 7 bases and J lost 6 bases. The CDR3 loop reads CASTSGGWDTQYF. The CDR3 DNA follows: TGTGCCAGCACTAGCGGGGGCTGGGATACGCAGTATTTT.

V and J are TRBV11-3 and TRBJ2-2, with 10 bases that match TRBD2. CDR1 is SGHNT and CDR2 is YENEEA in the germline V gene. The CDR3 length is 16 residues. The junction had 7 bases not matched to a gene; V was cut back by 5 bases and J by 4 bases. This CDR3 reads CASSRSGTSVTGELFF. CDR3 sequence (DNA): TGTGCCAGCAGCAGATCCGGGACTAGCGTCACCGGGGAGCTGTTTTTT.

This clone was seen a handful of times. The rearrangement uses TRBV11-3 and TRBJ1-1; D is unresolved. The length of the CDR3 is 13 residues. Germline CDR1 is SGHNT and CDR2 is YENEEA. V lost 7 bases and J 6 bases, leaving 15 bases between the germline ends. The CDR3 spells CASTLHRWAEAFF. CDR3 DNA sequence: TGTGCCAGCACCCTCCACAGATGGGCTGAAGCTTTCTTT. Variable domain in full (rest from reference TRBV11-3 and TRBJ1-1): EAGVVQSPRYKIIEKKQPVAFWCNPISGHNTLYWYLQNLGQGPELLIRYENEEAVDDSQLPKDRFSAERLKGVDSTLKIQPAELGDSAVYLCASTLHRWAEAFFGQGTRLTVV.

This chain links TRBV12-5 with TRBJ2-7, with TRBD2 matching over 10 bases. Germline CDR1 LGHNT, CDR2 FRNRAP. The V segment lost 5 bases and the J segment 3 bases; nucleotides outside the gene matches: 7. CDR3 size: 15 residues. CDR3 sequence: CASGPSGSRNYEQYF. The CDR3 DNA sequence: TGTGCTAGTGGTCCTAGCGGGAGTCGGAACTACGAGCAGTACTTC.

V gene TRBV4-1 combines with J gene TRBJ1-5; TRBD1 aligns across 8 bases. Germline lookup yields CDR1 MGHRA and CDR2 YSYEKL. There are 14 residues in the CDR3. After removal of 4 bases from V and 2 bases from J, the junction contained 1 base not matched to a gene. CDR3 nucleotide sequence: TGCGCCAGCAGCCCAGGGGGCGGCAATCAGCCCCAGCATTTT. This translates into CASSPGGGNQPQHF.

The rearrangement links TRBV7-9 to TRBJ1-1, with TRBD1 as a possible D gene (5 bases). The V gene's germline CDR1 is SEHNR and CDR2 FQNEAQ (reference sequence). This CDR3 spans 14 amino acids. The V and J ends lost 2 bases and 4 bases respectively, with 11 bases between them. The CDR3 loop reads CASSLPGGLTEAFF. The CDR3 coding sequence is TGTGCCAGCAGCTTACCCGGGGGTCTCACTGAAGCTTTCTTT.

A single count supports this clone. The chain recombines TRBV28 with TRBJ1-1, with 10 nucleotides matching TRBD1. The CDR3 contains 15 residues. Germline lookup yields CDR1 MDHEN and CDR2 SYDVKM. With V trimmed by 6 bases and J by 3 bases, 7 bases remained unmatched. The CDR3 nucleotides are TGTGCCAGCAGCCGGATCGGGACAGGGGACACTGAAGCTTTCTTT. Translating it yields CASSRIGTGDTEAFF.

Written as DNA, the CDR3 is TGCGCCAGCAGCCTTACGGGACAGACTAATGAAAAACTGTTTTTT. Amino acids: CASSLTGQTNEKLFF. The rearrangement links TRBV5-1 to TRBJ1-4; 7 positions agree with TRBD1. Unmatched junction bases numbered 5, after V lost 4 bases and J lost 2 bases. Germline V lookup: CDR1 SGHRS, CDR2 YFSETQ. There are 15 residues in the CDR3. Complete variable domain (other parts from reference TRBV5-1 and TRBJ1-4): KAGVTQTPRYLIKTRGQQVTLSCSPISGHRSVSWYQQTPGQGLQFLFEYFSETQRNKGNFPGRFSGRQFSNSRSEMNVSTLELGDSALYLCASSLTGQTNEKLFFGSGTQLSVL.

This clone was counted a few times. The CDR3 nucleotides read TGCGCCAGCACTACGGGGGGACCGACATCTAAAGCTTTCTTT. Amino acids: CASTTGGPTSKAFF. This chain connects TRBV10-1 to TRBJ1-1; a possible D gene is TRBD1 (5 bases). V was cut by 7 bases and J by 9 bases, with 21 bases left in between. Germline V gene lookup returns CDR1 WNHNN and CDR2 SYGVQD (reference sequence). CDR3 length: 14 residues.

This clone appeared many times. The gene calls are TRBV5-1 and TRBJ1-1; 8 bases map to TRBD1. This CDR3 is 16 amino acids long. The trim removed 6 bases at V and 0 bases at J, leaving 10 bases unmatched. Germline values: CDR1 SGHRS, CDR2 YFSETQ. The CDR3 loop is CASKNGTGAVNTEAFF. CDR3 sequence (DNA): TGCGCCAGCAAAAATGGGACAGGAGCAGTGAACACTGAAGCTTTCTTT.

The chain has TRBV7-2 and TRBJ2-3; TRBD2 matches at 9 bases. The CDR3 is made up of 16 amino acids. Germline V gene sequence: CDR1 SGHTA, CDR2 FQGNSA. J was trimmed by 4 bases and V by 2 bases; bases with no gene match: 7. The CDR3 coding sequence is TGTGCCAGCAGCTTAAGGGGCGGGGGGGCACCAGATACGCAGTATTTT. Amino acids: CASSLRGGGAPDTQYF.

A few counts support this clone. This chain connects TRBV4-1 to TRBJ2-2; D not certain. CDR1 MGHRA and CDR2 YSYEKL come from the germline V gene. The CDR3 spans 15 residues. V lost 0 bases and J lost 1, with 6 bases in between. The CDR3 sequence: CASSQEGRNTGELFF. In DNA, the CDR3 is TGCGCCAGCAGCCAAGAGGGCCGGAACACCGGGGAGCTGTTTTTT.